The clone carrying this T cell receptor (beta chain) came up many times. What it binds is unknown. This sample was taken from a study of T cells after posttransplantation cyclophosphamide. This CDR3 comprises 14 residues. Germline lookup yields CDR1 MNHEY and CDR2 SMNVEV (reference sequence). The V and J ends lost 7 bases and 2 bases respectively, with 15 bases between them. General observations from the study: Later blood repertoires were often dominated by clones from the donor CD8+ memory compartment. Blood and skin or GI T cell repertoires showed limited TRB overlap.

Produced via immunoSEQ multiplex PCR; TCRdb's table is partial and in-frame only. The counts give about 38,000 clones, none of them seen only once; 2.5% is held by the top ten. V gene TRBV27 combines with J gene TRBJ2-7; possible D gene TRBD1, 6 bases. This receptor was taken from a man aged 45 to 65 in good health, CMV-negative, and a related stem cell transplant donor. Input material: PBMCs. This CDR3 is CASTPSRGPYEQYF. The CDR3 DNA reads TGTGCCAGCACGCCCAGCAGGGGTCCCTACGAGCAGTACTTC.